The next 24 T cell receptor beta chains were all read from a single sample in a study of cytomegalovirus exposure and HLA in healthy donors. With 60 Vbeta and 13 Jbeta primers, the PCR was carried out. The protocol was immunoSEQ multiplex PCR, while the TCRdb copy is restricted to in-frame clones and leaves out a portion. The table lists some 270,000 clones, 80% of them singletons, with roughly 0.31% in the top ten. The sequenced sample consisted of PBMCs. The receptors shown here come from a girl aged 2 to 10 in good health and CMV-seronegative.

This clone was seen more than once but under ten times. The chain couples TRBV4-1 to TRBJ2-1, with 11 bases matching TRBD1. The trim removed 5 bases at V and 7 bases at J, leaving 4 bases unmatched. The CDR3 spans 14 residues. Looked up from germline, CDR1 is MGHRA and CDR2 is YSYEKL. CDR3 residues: CASSEGQGANEQFF. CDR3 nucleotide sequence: TGCGCCAGCAGCGAAGGACAGGGGGCTAATGAGCAGTTCTTC.

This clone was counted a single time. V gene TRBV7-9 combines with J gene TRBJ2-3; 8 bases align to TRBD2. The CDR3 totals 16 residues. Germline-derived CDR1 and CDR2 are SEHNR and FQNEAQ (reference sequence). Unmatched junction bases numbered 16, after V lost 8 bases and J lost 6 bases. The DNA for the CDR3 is TGTGCCAGCCGAAGAGACTCAGCGGGAGCATCGGATACGCAGTATTTT. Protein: CASRRDSAGASDTQYF.

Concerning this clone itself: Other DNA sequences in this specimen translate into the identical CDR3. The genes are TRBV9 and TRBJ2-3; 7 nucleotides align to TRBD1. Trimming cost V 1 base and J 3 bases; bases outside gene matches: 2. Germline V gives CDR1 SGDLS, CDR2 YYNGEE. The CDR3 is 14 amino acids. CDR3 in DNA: TGTGCCAGCAGCGTAAGCAGGGGGACAGATACGCAGTATTTT. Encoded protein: CASSVSRGTDTQYF.

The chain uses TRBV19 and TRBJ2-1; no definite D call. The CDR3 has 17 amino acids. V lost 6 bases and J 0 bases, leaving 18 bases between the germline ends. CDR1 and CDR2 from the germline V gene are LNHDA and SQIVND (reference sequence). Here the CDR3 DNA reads TGTGCCAGTAGGAAATTCGAAACATTCAGCTCCTACAATGAGCAGTTCTTC. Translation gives CASRKFETFSSYNEQFF.

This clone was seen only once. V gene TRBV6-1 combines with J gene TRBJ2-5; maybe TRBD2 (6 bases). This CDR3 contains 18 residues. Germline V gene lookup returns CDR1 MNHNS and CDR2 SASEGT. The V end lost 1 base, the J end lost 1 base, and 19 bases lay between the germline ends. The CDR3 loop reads CASSEEVRGKWSQETQYF. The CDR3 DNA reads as TGTGCCAGCAGTGAAGAGGTGCGGGGAAAGTGGTCCCAAGAGACCCAGTACTTC.

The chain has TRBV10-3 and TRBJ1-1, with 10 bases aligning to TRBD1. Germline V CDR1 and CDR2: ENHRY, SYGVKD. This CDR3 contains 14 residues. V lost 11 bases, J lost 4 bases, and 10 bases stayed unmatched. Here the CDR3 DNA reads TGTGCCGGGGCCGATAGGACAGGGGGCACTGAAGCTTTCTTT. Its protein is CAGADRTGGTEAFF.

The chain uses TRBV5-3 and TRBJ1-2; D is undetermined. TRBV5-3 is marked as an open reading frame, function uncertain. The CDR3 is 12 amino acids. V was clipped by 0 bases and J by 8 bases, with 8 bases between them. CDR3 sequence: CARSLVRKGYTF. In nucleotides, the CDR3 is TGTGCCAGAAGCTTGGTCAGGAAGGGCTACACCTTC.

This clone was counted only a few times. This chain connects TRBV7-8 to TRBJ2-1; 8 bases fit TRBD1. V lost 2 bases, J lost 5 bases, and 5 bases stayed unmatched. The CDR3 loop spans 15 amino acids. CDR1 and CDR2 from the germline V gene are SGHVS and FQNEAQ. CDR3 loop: CASSLPRQGNNEQFF. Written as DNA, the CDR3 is TGTGCCAGCAGCTTACCGAGACAGGGGAACAATGAGCAGTTCTTC.

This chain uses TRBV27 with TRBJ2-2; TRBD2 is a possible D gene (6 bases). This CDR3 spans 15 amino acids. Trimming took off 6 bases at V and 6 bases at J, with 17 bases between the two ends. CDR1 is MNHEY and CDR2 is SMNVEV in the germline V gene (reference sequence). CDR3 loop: CASSPRDWWSGELFF. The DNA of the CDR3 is TGTGCCAGCAGCCCCCGGGACTGGTGGTCCGGGGAGCTGTTTTTT.

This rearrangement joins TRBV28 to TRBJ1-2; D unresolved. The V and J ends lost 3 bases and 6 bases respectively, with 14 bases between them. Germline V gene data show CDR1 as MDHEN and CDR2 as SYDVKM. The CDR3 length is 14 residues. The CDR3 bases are TGTGCCAGCAGTTTTGTGATGAGGAGCCATGGCTACACCTTC. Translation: CASSFVMRSHGYTF.

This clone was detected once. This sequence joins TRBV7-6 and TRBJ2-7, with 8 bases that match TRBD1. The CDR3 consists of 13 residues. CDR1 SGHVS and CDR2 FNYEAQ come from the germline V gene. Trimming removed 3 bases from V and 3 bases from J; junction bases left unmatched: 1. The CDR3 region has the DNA TGTGCCAGCAGCTTCGGACAGGGCTACGAGCAGTACTTC. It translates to CASSFGQGYEQYF.

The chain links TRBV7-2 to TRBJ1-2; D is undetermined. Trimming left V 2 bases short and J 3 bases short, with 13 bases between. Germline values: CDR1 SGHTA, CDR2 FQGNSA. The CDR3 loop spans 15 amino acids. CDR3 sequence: CASSLQEGGYYGYTF. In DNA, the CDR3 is TGTGCCAGCAGCTTACAGGAGGGAGGTTACTATGGCTACACCTTC.

The CDR3: CASSVRGFYGYTF. The CDR3 DNA reads as TGTGCCAGCAGTGTCCGGGGGTTCTATGGCTACACCTTC. The chain uses TRBV28 and TRBJ1-2, with a weak D call TRBD1 (5 bases). V was trimmed by 5 bases and J by 4 bases, leaving 11 bases between them. The CDR3 runs 13 residues. Looked up from germline, CDR1 is MDHEN and CDR2 is SYDVKM.

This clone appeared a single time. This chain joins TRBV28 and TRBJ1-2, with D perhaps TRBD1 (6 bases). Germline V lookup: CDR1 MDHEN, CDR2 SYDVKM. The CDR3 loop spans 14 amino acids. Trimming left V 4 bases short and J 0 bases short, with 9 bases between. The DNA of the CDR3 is TGTGCCAGCAGTTCCAGGGGAGCTAACTATGGCTACACCTTC. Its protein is CASSSRGANYGYTF.

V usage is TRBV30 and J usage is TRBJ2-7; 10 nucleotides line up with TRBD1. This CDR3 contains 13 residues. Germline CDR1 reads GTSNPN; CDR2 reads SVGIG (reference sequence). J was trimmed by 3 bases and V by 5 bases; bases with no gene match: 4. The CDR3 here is CAWGRDRGYEQYF. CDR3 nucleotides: TGTGCCTGGGGAAGGGACAGGGGCTACGAGCAGTACTTC.

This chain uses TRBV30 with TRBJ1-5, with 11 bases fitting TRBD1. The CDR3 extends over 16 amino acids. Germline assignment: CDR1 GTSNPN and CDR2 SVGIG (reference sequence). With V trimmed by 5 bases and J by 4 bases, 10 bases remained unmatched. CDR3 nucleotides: TGTGCCTGGGAACAAACCGGGACAGGGGGAAATCAGCCCCAGCATTTT. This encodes CAWEQTGTGGNQPQHF.

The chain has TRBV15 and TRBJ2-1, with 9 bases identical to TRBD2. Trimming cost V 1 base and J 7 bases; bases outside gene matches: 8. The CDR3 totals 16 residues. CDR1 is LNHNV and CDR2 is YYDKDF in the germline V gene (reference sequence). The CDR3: CATSRGLAELGNEQFF. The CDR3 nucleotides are TGTGCCACCAGCAGAGGACTAGCGGAGCTTGGAAATGAGCAGTTCTTC.

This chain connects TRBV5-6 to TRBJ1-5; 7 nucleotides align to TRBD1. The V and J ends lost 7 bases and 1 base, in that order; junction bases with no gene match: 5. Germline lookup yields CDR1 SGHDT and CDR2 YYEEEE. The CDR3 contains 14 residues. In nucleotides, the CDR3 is TGTGCCAGCGAAGACAGGGACAGCAATCAGCCCCAGCATTTT. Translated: CASEDRDSNQPQHF.

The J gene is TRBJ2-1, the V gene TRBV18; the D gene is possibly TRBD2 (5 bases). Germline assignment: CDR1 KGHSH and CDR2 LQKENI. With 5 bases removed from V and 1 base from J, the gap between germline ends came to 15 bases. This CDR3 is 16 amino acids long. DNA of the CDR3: TGTGCCAGCTCATTAAGACACCGGGATTCCTACAATGAGCAGTTCTTC. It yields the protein CASSLRHRDSYNEQFF.

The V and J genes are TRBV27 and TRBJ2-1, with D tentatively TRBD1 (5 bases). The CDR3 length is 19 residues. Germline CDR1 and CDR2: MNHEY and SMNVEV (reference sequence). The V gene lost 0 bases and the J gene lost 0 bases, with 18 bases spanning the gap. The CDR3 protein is CASSLSPTGLLGSYNEQFF. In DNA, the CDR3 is TGTGCCAGCAGTTTATCACCAACAGGTTTATTGGGCTCCTACAATGAGCAGTTCTTC.

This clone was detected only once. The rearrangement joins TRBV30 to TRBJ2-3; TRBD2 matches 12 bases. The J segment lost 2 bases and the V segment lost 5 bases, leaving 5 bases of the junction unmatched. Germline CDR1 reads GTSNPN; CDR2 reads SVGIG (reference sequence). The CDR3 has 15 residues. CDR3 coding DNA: TGTGCCTGGGGGGGGACTAGCGGGTTCACAGATACGCAGTATTTT. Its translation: CAWGGTSGFTDTQYF.

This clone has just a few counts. In DNA form, the CDR3 reads TGTGCCAGCAACAACAGGGACGGGAATCAGCCCCAGCATTTT. Protein: CASNNRDGNQPQHF. The V call is TRBV6-1, the J call TRBJ1-5; maybe TRBD1 (6 bases). V dropped 7 bases and J dropped 4 bases, with 14 bases sitting between them. Germline CDR1 and CDR2: MNHNS and SASEGT. This CDR3 spans 14 amino acids.

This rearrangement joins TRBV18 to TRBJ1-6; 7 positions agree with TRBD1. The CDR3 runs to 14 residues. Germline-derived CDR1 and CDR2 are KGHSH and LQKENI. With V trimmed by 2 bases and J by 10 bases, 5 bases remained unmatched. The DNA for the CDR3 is TGTGCCAGCTCACCAGGCACAGGGGACTCACCCCTCCACTTT. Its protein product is CASSPGTGDSPLHF.

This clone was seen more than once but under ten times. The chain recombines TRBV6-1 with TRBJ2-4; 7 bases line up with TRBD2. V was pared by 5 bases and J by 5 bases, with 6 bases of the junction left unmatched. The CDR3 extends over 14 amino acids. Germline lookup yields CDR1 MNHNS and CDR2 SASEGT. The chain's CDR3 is CASSWRESENIQYF. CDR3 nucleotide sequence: TGTGCCAGCAGTTGGCGGGAGTCGGAAAACATTCAGTACTTC.